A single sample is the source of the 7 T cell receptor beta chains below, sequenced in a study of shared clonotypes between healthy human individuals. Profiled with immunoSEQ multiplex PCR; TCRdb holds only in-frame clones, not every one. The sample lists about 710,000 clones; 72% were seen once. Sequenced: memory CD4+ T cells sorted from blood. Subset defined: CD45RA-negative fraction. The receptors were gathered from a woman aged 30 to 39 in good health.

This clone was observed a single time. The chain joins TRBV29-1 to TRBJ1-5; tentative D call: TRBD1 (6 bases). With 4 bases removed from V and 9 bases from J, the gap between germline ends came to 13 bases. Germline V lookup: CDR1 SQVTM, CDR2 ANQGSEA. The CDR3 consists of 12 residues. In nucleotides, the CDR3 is TGCAGCGTTGCGGGGGGAGGGGGGCCCCAGCATTTT. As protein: CSVAGGGGPQHF.

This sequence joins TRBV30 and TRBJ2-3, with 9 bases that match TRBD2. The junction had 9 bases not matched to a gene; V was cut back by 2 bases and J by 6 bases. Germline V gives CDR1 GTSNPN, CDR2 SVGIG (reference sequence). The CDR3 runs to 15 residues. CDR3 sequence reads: CAWSSLAGNLDTQYF. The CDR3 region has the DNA TGTGCCTGGAGTAGCCTAGCGGGGAATTTGGATACGCAGTATTTT.

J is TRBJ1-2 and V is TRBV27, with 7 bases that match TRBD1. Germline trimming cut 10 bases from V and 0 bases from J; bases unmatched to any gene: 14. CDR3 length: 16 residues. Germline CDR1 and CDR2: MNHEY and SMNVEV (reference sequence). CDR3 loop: CATKGANTYTNYGYTF. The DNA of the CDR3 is TGTGCCACCAAGGGGGCAAATACCTACACTAACTATGGCTACACCTTC.

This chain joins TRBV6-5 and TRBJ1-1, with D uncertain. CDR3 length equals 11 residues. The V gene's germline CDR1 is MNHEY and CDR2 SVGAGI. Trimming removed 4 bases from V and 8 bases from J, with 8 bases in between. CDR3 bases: TGTGCCAGCAGTTCACCTTTCGAAGCTTTCTTT. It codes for CASSSPFEAFF.

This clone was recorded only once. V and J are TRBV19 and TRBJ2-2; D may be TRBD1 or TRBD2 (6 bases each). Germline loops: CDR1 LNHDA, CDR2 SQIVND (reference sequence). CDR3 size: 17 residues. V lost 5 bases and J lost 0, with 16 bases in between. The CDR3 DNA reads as TGTGCCAGTAGTCCAGGGGTTGGCGGGACGAACACCGGGGAGCTGTTTTTT. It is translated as CASSPGVGGTNTGELFF. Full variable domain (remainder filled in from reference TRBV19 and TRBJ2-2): DGGITQSPKYLFRKEGQNVTLSCEQNLNHDAMYWYRQDPGQGLRLIYYSQIVNDFQKGDIAEGYSVSREKKESFPLTVTSAQKNPTAFYLCASSPGVGGTNTGELFFGEGSRLTVL.

CDR3: CASSQAGRETQYF. CDR3 nucleotide sequence: TGTGCCAGCAGCCAAGCTGGTAGAGAGACCCAGTACTTC. This chain joins TRBV14 and TRBJ2-5; D not certain. The length of the CDR3 is 13 residues. Trimming removed 1 base at V and 4 bases at J, with 7 bases between. Germline values: CDR1 SGHDN, CDR2 FVKESK.

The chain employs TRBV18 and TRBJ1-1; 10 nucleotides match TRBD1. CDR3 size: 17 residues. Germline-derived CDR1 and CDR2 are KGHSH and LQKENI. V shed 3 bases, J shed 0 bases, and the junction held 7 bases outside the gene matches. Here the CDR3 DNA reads TGTGCCAGCTCACCTCGACAGGGGGCTTACATGAACACTGAAGCTTTCTTT. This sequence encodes CASSPRQGAYMNTEAFF.